These T cell receptor beta chains were read from a single sample in a study of blood T cell repertoires in COVID-19. Here immunoSEQ multiplex PCR was the method, and the copy in TCRdb shows in-frame clones only, minus some. This table has fewer than 150,000 clones, about three quarters appearing once. Sequenced material: peripheral blood. The receptors here all came from a man aged 65 to 85 with acute or convalescent COVID-19. CDR3s include the opening cysteine and the closing phenylalanine or tryptophan. Fields, in order: CDR3 length, clone size, J gene, D gene, V gene, CDR3 DNA, CDR3 protein. The D gene is left open where the match is weak. Rows give clone size only sometimes, using once, few, many, or a class for an expanded clone.

>15|NA|TRBJ2-1|NA|TRBV5-1
TGCGCCAGCAGCACCGACACCAGCTCCTACAATGAGCAGTTCTTC
CASSTDTSSYNEQFF
>14|NA|TRBJ1-3|TRBD1|TRBV25-1
TGTGCCAGCATGAGACAGGGAACTGGAAACACCATATATTTT
CASMRQGTGNTIYF
>20|NA|TRBJ2-3|TRBD2|TRBV4-2
TGTGCCAGCAGCCTCCGTGTTCCCCCTAGCGGGGGGGCGGGCACAGATACGCAGTATTTT
CASSLRVPPSGGAGTDTQYF
>14|NA|TRBJ2-3|TRBD2|TRBV7-2
TGTGCCAACAAACAGCGGGAGTTCTTCGATACGCAGTATTTT
CANKQREFFDTQYF
>15|few|TRBJ2-3|NA|TRBV7-2
TGTGCCAGCAGCTTAGTTTCACTAACGACAGATACGCAGTATTTT
CASSLVSLTTDTQYF
>15|NA|TRBJ2-7|NA|TRBV28
TGTGCCAGCAGTTTCCCACCCCAGGGTGACTACGAGCAGTACTTC
CASSFPPQGDYEQYF
>17|NA|TRBJ2-5|TRBD2|TRBV5-4
TGTGCCAGCAGCTTCGGGACTAGCGGGAGGGCCGGGGAGACCCAGTACTTC
CASSFGTSGRAGETQYF
>15|few|TRBJ1-3|NA|TRBV7-9
TGTGCCAGCAGCTTCGGGGAGAGCTCTGGAAACACCATATATTTT
CASSFGESSGNTIYF
>12|NA|TRBJ2-5|NA|TRBV5-1
TGCGCCAGCAGCTCCTCCCAAGAGACCCAGTACTTC
CASSSSQETQYF
>18|NA|TRBJ1-4|TRBD1|TRBV5-1
TGCGCCAGCAGCTTAACAGGGGGCGATCACGGAACTAATGAAAAACTGTTTTTT
CASSLTGGDHGTNEKLFF
>12|few|TRBJ2-7|NA|TRBV3-1/TRBV3-2
TGTGCCAGCAGCCGGGGAGCAAGACTTCAGTACTTC
CASSRGARLQYF
>15|NA|TRBJ2-3|TRBD2|TRBV27
TGTGCCAGCAGTCAGCAGCGGGGGTACACAGATACGCAGTATTTT
CASSQQRGYTDTQYF
>15|NA|TRBJ2-1|TRBD2|TRBV10-3
TGTGCCATCAGCCCTAGCGGGGGGGCCGAATTTGAGCAGTTCTTC
CAISPSGGAEFEQFF
>15|once|TRBJ2-2|TRBD1|TRBV3-1/TRBV3-2
TGTGCCAGCAGCCAAGGACAGGGTAGAACCGGGGAGCTGTTTTTT
CASSQGQGRTGELFF
>16|NA|TRBJ1-5|NA|TRBV4-3
TGCGCCAGCAGCCAAGAGTTGTACAGTAGCAATCAGCCCCAGCATTTT
CASSQELYSSNQPQHF
>13|NA|TRBJ1-1|NA|TRBV6-2/TRBV6-3
TGTGCCAGCAGCGAACAGGGTAGCACTGAAGCTTTCTTT
CASSEQGSTEAFF